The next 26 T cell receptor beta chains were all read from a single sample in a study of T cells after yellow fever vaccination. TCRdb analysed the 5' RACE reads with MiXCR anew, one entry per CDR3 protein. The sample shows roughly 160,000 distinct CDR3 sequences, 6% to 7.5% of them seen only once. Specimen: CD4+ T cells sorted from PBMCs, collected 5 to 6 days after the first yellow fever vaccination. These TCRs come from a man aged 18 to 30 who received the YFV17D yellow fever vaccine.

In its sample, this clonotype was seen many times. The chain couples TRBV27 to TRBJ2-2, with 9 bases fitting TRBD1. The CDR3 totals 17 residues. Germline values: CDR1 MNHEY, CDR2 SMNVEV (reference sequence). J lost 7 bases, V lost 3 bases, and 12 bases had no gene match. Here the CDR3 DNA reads TGTGCCAGCAGTTTTCAGTCTGGACAGGGGAGTGGCGGGGAGCTGTTTTTT. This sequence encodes CASSFQSGQGSGGELFF.

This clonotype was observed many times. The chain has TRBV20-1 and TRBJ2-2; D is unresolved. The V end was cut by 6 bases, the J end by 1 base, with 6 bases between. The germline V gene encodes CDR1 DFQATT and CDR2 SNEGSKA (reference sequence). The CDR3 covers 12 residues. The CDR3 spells CSAPRNTGELFF. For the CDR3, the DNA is TGCAGTGCCCCACGGAACACCGGGGAGCTGTTTTTT.

The CDR3 protein is CASSDWSGTEYNEQFF. The CDR3 DNA reads TGTGCCAGCAGTGATTGGTCCGGGACGGAATACAATGAGCAGTTCTTC. The chain is built from TRBV2 and TRBJ2-1, with D perhaps TRBD1 or TRBD2 (5 bases each). V was cut by 3 bases and J by 4 bases, with 16 bases left in between. This CDR3 has 16 residues. In germline, CDR1 is SNHLY, CDR2 FYNNEI.

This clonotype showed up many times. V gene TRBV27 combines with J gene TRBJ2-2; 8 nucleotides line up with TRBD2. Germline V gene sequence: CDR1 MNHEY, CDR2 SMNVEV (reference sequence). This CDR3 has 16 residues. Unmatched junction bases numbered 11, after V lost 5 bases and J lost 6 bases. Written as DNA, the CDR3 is TGTGCCAGCAGTCATCTCGGACTAGCTCGGCCCGGGGAGCTGTTTTTT. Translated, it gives CASSHLGLARPGELFF.

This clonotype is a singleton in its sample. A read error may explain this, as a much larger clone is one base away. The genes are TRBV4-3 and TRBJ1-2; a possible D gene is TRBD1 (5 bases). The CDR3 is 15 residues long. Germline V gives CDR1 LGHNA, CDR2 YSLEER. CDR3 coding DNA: TGCGCCAGCAGTCAAGTGCTTGGGGGAAGTGGTGGCTACACCTTC. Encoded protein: CASSQVLGGSGGYTF.

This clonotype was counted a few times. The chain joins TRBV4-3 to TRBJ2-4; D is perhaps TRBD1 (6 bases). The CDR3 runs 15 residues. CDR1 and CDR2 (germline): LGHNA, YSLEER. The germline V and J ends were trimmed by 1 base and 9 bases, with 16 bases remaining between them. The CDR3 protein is CASSQGTQGLGIQYF. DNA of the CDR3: TGCGCCAGCAGCCAAGGAACCCAGGGGCTGGGCATTCAGTACTTC.

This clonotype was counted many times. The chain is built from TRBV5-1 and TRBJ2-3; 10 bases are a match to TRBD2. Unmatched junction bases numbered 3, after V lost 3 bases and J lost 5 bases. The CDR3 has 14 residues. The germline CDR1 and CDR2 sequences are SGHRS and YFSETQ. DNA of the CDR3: TGCGCCAGCAGCTGGACTAGCGGCTTAGATACGCAGTATTTT. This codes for CASSWTSGLDTQYF.

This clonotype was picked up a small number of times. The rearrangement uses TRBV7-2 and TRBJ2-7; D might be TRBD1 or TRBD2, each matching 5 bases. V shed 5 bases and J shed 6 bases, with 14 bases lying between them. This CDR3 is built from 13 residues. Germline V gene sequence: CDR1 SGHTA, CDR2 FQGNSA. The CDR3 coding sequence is TGTGCCAGCAGCGAATTCGGGGCAACCGAGCAGTACGTC. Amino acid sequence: CASSEFGATEQYV.

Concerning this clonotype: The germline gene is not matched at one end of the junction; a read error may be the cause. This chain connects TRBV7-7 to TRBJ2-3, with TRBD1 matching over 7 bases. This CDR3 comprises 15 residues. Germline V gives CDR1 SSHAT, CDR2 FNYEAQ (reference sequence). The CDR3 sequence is CASSFRDSPTDTQYF. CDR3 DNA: TGTGCTAGCAGCTTCCGGGACAGCCCTACAGATACGCAGTATTTT. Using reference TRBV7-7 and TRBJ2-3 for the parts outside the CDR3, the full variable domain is GAGVSQSPRYKVTKRGQDVTLRCDPISSHATLYWYQQALGQGPEFLTYFNYEAQPDKSGLPSDRFSAERPEGSISTLTIQRTEQRDSAMYRCASSFRDSPTDTQYFGPGTRLTVL.

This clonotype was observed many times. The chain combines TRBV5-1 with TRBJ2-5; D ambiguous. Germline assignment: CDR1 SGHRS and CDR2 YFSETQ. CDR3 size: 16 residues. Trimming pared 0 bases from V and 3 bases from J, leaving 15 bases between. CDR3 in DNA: TGCGCCAGCAGCTTGGGCTCTTGGGATAAAAAAGAGACCCAGTACTTC. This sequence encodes CASSLGSWDKKETQYF.

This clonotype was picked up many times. The CDR3 coding sequence is TGTGCCTGGAGTGTAGCGGAAGATGAAAAACTGTTTTTT. This translates into CAWSVAEDEKLFF. The chain links TRBV30 to TRBJ1-4; D remains ambiguous. The germline V gene encodes CDR1 GTSNPN and CDR2 SVGIG (reference sequence). This CDR3 is built from 13 residues. V lost 0 bases to trimming and J lost 6 bases, with 8 bases between them.

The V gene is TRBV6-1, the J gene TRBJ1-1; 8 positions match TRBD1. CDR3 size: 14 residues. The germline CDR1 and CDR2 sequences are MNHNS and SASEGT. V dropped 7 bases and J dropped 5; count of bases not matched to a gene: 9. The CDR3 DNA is TGTGCCAGCACCCTTGACAGGGGAAGGACTGAAGCTTTCTTT. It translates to CASTLDRGRTEAFF.

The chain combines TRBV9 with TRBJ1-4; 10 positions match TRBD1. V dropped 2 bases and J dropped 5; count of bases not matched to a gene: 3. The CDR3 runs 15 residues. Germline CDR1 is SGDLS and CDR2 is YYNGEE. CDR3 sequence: CASSVDRGRNEKLFF. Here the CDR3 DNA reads TGTGCCAGCAGCGTCGACAGGGGGCGAAATGAAAAACTGTTTTTT.

The CDR3: CASSLAIGGGAEAFF. In DNA form, the CDR3 reads TGCGCCAGCAGCTTGGCCATAGGGGGCGGGGCTGAAGCTTTCTTT. The chain has TRBV5-1 and TRBJ1-1; TRBD1 matches 7 bases. The V segment lost 0 bases and the J segment 6 bases; nucleotides outside the gene matches: 8. The CDR3 runs 15 residues. Germline loops: CDR1 SGHRS, CDR2 YFSETQ.

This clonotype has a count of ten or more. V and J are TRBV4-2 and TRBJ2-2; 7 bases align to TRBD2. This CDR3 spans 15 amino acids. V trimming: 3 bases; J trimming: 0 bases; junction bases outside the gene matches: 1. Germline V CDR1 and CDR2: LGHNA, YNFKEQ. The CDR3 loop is CASSQRGTNTGELFF. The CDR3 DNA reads TGTGCCAGCAGCCAGCGGGGGACGAACACCGGGGAGCTGTTTTTT.

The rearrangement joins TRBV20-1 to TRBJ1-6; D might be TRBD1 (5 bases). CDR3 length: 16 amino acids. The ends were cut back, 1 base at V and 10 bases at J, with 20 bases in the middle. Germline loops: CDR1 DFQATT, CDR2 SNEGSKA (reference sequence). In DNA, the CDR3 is TGCAGTGCTAGAGTCAACAGGAAGGGAATTGACTCACCCCTCCACTTT. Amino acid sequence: CSARVNRKGIDSPLHF.

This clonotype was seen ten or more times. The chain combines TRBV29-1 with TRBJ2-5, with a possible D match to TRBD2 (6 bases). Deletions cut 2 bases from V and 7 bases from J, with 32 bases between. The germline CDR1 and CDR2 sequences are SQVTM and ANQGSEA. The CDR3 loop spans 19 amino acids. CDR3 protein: CSVEKGGFPGDSAAGTQYF. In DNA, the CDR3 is TGCAGCGTTGAAAAGGGAGGTTTTCCGGGAGACAGTGCGGCCGGGACCCAGTACTTC. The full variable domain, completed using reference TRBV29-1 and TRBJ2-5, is SAVISQKPSRDICQRGTSLTIQCQVDSQVTMMFWYRQQPGQSLTLIATANQGSEATYESGFVIDKFPISRPNLTFSTLTVSNMSPEDSSIYLCSVEKGGFPGDSAAGTQYFGPGTRLLVL.

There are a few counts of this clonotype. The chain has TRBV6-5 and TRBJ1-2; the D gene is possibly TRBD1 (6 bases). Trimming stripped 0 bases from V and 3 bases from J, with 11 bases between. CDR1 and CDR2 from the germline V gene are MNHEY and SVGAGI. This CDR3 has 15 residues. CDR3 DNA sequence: TGTGCCAGCAGTTACTCGTCAACAGGGTACTATGGCTACACCTTC. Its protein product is CASSYSSTGYYGYTF.

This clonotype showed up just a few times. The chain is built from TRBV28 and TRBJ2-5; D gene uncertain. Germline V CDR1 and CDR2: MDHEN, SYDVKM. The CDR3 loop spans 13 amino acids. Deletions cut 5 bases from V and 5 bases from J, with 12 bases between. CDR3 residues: CASSAGWSETQYF. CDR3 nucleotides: TGTGCCAGCAGTGCTGGGTGGTCGGAGACCCAGTACTTC. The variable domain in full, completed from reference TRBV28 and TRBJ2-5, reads DVKVTQSSRYLVKRTGEKVFLECVQDMDHENMFWYRQDPGLGLRLIYFSYDVKMKEKGDIPEGYSVSREKKERFSLILESASTNQTSMYLCASSAGWSETQYFGPGTRLLVL.

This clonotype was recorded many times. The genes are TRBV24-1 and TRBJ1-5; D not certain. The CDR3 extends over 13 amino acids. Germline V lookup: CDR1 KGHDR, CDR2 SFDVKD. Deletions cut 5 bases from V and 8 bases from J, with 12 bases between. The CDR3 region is CATSVHGREPQHF. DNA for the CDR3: TGTGCCACCAGTGTCCATGGGCGGGAGCCCCAGCATTTT.

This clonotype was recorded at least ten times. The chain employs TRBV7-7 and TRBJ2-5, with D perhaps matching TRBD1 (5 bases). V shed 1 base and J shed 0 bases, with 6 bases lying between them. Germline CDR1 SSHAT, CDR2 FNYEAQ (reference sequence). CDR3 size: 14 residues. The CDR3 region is CASSLGQNQETQYF. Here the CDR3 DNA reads TGTGCCAGCAGCTTAGGACAGAACCAAGAGACCCAGTACTTC. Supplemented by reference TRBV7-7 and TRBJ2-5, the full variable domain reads GAGVSQSPRYKVTKRGQDVTLRCDPISSHATLYWYQQALGQGPEFLTYFNYEAQPDKSGLPSDRFSAERPEGSISTLTIQRTEQRDSAMYRCASSLGQNQETQYFGPGTRLLVL.

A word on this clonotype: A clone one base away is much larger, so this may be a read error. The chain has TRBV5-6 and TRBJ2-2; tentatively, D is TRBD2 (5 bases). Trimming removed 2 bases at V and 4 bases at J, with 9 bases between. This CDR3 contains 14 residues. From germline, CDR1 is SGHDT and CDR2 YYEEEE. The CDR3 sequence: CASSFQEGTGELFF. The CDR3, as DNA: TGTGCCAGCAGCTTTCAAGAGGGCACCGGGGAGCTGTTTTTT.

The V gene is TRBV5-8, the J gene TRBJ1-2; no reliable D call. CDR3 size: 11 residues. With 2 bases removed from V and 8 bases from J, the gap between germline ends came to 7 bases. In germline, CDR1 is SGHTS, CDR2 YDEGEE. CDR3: CASSFMGGYTF. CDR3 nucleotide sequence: TGTGCCAGCAGCTTCATGGGAGGCTACACCTTC. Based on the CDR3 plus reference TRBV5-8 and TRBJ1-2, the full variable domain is EAGVTQSPTHLIKTRGQQATLRCSPISGHTSVYWYQQALGLGLQFLLWYDEGEERNRGNFPPRFSGRQFPNYSSELNVNALELEDSALYLCASSFMGGYTFGSGTRLTVV.

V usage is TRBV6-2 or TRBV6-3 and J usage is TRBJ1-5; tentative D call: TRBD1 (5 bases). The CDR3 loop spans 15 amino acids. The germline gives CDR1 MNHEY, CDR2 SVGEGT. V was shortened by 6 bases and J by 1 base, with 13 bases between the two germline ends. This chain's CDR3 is CASSPTRASNQPQHF. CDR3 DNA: TGTGCCAGCAGCCCCACCAGGGCGAGCAATCAGCCCCAGCATTTT.

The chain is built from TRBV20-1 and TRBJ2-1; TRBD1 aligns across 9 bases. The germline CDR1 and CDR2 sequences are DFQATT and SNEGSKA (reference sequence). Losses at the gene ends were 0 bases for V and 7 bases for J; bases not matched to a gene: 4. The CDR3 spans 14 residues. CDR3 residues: CSARDRQGVNEQFF. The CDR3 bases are TGCAGTGCTAGAGATCGACAGGGGGTGAATGAGCAGTTCTTC.

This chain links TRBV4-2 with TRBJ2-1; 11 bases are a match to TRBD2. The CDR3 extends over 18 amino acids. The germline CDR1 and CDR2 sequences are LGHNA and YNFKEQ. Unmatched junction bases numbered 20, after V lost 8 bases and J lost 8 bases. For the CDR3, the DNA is TGTGCCAGCGGCCTCGGGATCCTCCGTAGCGGGGGGGCTTATGAGCAGTTCTTC. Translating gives CASGLGILRSGGAYEQFF.